This TCR beta chain was identified in a study of T cell repertoires in cytomegalovirus infection. Overall study: Both CMV infection and a matching HLA type were indicated by public TCR beta signatures.

Findings and caveats of the study: HLA-C-restricted CMV clonotypes gave the most frequent clonotype in two of eight donors. Using cumulative public TCR beta family frequency, the authors identified those who carried CMV together with the relevant HLA.

V was pared by 2 bases and J by 5 bases, with 9 bases between. Looked up from germline, CDR1 is MNHNS and CDR2 is SASEGT. This CDR3 contains 14 residues. This clonotype appeared a few times. The target antigen is unknown. A single record per CDR3 protein comes from TCRdb applying MiXCR to the reads. The sample lists under 850,000 distinct CDR3 sequences, 35% to 45% occurring once. Sequencing was performed on PBMCs. The V and J genes are TRBV6-1 and TRBJ2-2; D is uncertain. This receptor was taken from a human donor in good health (CMV status not recorded). Some clones in this sample may be carry-over from other donors' samples. This CDR3 is CASSELSGTGELFF. The CDR3 DNA reads TGTGCCAGCAGTGAATTATCCGGGACCGGGGAGCTGTTTTTT.